These T cell receptor beta chains were read from a single sample in a study of blood T cell repertoires in COVID-19. Profiling relied on immunoSEQ multiplex PCR, and the TCRdb table lists in-frame clones only, not all of them. The sample yields roughly 99,000 clones, about 86% seen once. The sequenced sample consisted of peripheral blood. Receptor source: a man aged 45 to 65 with COVID-19, enrolled during active disease. CDR3s include the opening cysteine and the closing phenylalanine or tryptophan. The D gene is left open where the match is weak. Not all rows give a size; the values are once, few, many and, for expanded clones, a class.

TRBV28	14	-	TRBJ1-2	TRBD1	TGTGCCAGCAGGCTGGACAGGCGCACCGGGGGCTACACCTTC	CASRLDRRTGGYTF
TRBV6-1	12	-	TRBJ2-7	-	TGTGCCAGCAGTGAATCTTTTTACGAGCAGTACTTC	CASSESFYEQYF
TRBV6-1	15	few	TRBJ2-7	-	TGTGCCAGCAGTGAAGTGCCAGGGGAGGGCTACGAGCAGTACTTC	CASSEVPGEGYEQYF
TRBV2	14	-	TRBJ1-2	-	TGTGCCAGTCTGTCTCGCAGGGGAGCCTATGGCTACACCTTC	CASLSRRGAYGYTF
TRBV6-2/TRBV6-3	15	-	TRBJ1-3	TRBD1	TGTGCCAGCAGTAACCCGGACAGGGCTGGAAACACCATATATTTT	CASSNPDRAGNTIYF
TRBV7-3	13	-	TRBJ1-1	-	TGTGCCAGCAGCTCCGGACATAACACTGAAGCTTTCTTT	CASSSGHNTEAFF
TRBV7-9	15	-	TRBJ1-1	-	TGTGCCAGCAGCTTAGTGGTCTGGGGCAACACTGAAGCTTTCTTT	CASSLVVWGNTEAFF
TRBV24-1	16	-	TRBJ1-1	TRBD1	TGTGCCACCAGTGATCATTACAGGGGCGGGAACACTGAAGCTTTCTTT	CATSDHYRGGNTEAFF
TRBV5-5	16	few	TRBJ2-2	-	TGTGCCAGCAGCTTGGAGGTCTCCAGGGCTGGTCGGGAGCTGTTTTTT	CASSLEVSRAGRELFF
TRBV27	15	-	TRBJ1-5	TRBD1	TGTGCCAGCAGTTTCGGACAGGGCCACAATCAGCCCCAGCATTTT	CASSFGQGHNQPQHF
TRBV6-1	16	-	TRBJ1-2	-	TGTGCCAGCAGTGCCATGAGAGCCGGGGGAAACTATGGCTACACCTTC	CASSAMRAGGNYGYTF
TRBV18	13	-	TRBJ1-6	TRBD1	TGTGCCAGCGCCGCGACAGGGGACTCACCCCTCCACTTT	CASAATGDSPLHF
TRBV10-2	14	few	TRBJ1-1	TRBD1	TGCGCCAGCAGTAACCGGGACAGCTCGACTGAAGCTTTCTTT	CASSNRDSSTEAFF
TRBV14	17	-	TRBJ2-7	TRBD1	TGTGCCAGCAGCCAAGCAGATTCCGGGACAGGGGGCTACGAGCAGTACTTC	CASSQADSGTGGYEQYF
TRBV4-3	14	-	TRBJ1-2	-	TGCGCCAGCAGCCAAGTCCCTAGAGGACTTGGCTACACCTTC	CASSQVPRGLGYTF
TRBV3-1/TRBV3-2	14	-	TRBJ1-2	-	TGTGCCAGCAGCCAAGGCCCAGGGGTATATGGCTACACCTTC	CASSQGPGVYGYTF
TRBV10-3	12	-	TRBJ1-1	-	TGTGCCATCAGTCAGGTGGACACTGAAGCTTTCTTT	CAISQVDTEAFF
TRBV11-2	13	-	TRBJ2-7	TRBD1	TGTGCCAGCACGAGGGGGCTATACTACGAGCAGTACTTC	CASTRGLYYEQYF
TRBV5-1	15	-	TRBJ1-3	-	TGCGCCAGCAGTCTCGGGGGGAGCTCTGGAAACACCATATATTTT	CASSLGGSSGNTIYF
TRBV5-6	13	-	TRBJ1-1	-	TGTGCCAGCGGTCTGAGGTTTAAGGATGAAGCTTTCTTT	CASGLRFKDEAFF
TRBV27	17	-	TRBJ2-3	TRBD1	TGTGCCAGCAGTTTATCGGGGGCAGGGGGCGCGGCAGATACGCAGTATTTT	CASSLSGAGGAADTQYF
TRBV3-1/TRBV3-2	14	-	TRBJ1-1	-	TGTGCCAGCAGCCAAGGGCCCCCGGGGACTGAAGCTTTCTTT	CASSQGPPGTEAFF
TRBV2	15	-	TRBJ2-5	TRBD1	TGTGCCAGCGGACGGACAGGGTCTTACCAAGAGACCCAGTACTTC	CASGRTGSYQETQYF
TRBV11-3	16	-	TRBJ1-1	-	TGTGCCAGCAGCCCGTATGACAGACTTGGCACCACTGAAGCTTTCTTT	CASSPYDRLGTTEAFF
TRBV7-2	14	-	TRBJ2-5	-	TGTGCCAGCAGCTTAGATCAGGGCCAAGAGACCCAGTACTTC	CASSLDQGQETQYF
TRBV9	13	few	TRBJ1-2	-	TGTGCCAGCAGCGTAGAAGGAGGAACGGGCTACACCTTC	CASSVEGGTGYTF
TRBV6-5	13	-	TRBJ1-2	-	TGTGCCAGCAGTCCCGGGAGTAGCCCTGGCTACACCTTC	CASSPGSSPGYTF
TRBV6-5	15	-	TRBJ2-2	TRBD2	TGTGCCAGCAGTTACTCTGGACTAGCGACCGGGGAGCTGTTTTTT	CASSYSGLATGELFF
TRBV18	14	-	TRBJ1-5	-	TGTGCCAGCTCACCTGCGCCGTACAATCAGCCCCAGCATTTT	CASSPAPYNQPQHF
TRBV6-5	12	-	TRBJ1-1	-	TGTGCCAGCCTCAGGGGGAACACTGAAGCTTTCTTT	CASLRGNTEAFF
TRBV7-2	17	once	TRBJ2-3	TRBD2	TGTGCCAGCAGCTCTAAACGGCGGGGGACCGCGACAGATACGCAGTATTTT	CASSSKRRGTATDTQYF
TRBV2	11	-	TRBJ2-7	-	TGTGCCATCCGTAGAGGGAACGAGCAGTACTTC	CAIRRGNEQYF
TRBV6-6	16	-	TRBJ2-2	-	TGTGCCAGCAGCCCCCAGTCGACGGGTTACACCGGGGAGCTGTTTTTT	CASSPQSTGYTGELFF
TRBV2	12	-	TRBJ1-1	TRBD1	TGTGCCCGCGGACAGGGCGGCACTGAAGCTTTCTTT	CARGQGGTEAFF
TRBV6-5	13	-	TRBJ1-5	-	TGTGCCAGCAGATCCCATAGCAATCAGCCCCAGCATTTT	CASRSHSNQPQHF
TRBV29-1	11	-	TRBJ1-1	-	TGCAGCGTCCGAGGGTACAGTGAAGCTTTCTTT	CSVRGYSEAFF
TRBV10-2	11	-	TRBJ2-1	-	TGCGCCAGCAGTTTTAGCAATGAGCAGTTCTTC	CASSFSNEQFF
TRBV7-8	14	once	TRBJ1-6	-	TGTGCCAGCAGCTTTTCGTCCTATAATTCACCCCTCCACTTT	CASSFSSYNSPLHF
TRBV24-1	15	-	TRBJ1-5	-	TGTGCCACCAGTGATGCAGCAGGAGGGATCCAGCCCCAGCATTTT	CATSDAAGGIQPQHF
TRBV11-2	15	-	TRBJ2-7	-	TGTGCCAGCAGAAAAAACCAGGGGGGTTCCTACGAGCAGTACTTC	CASRKNQGGSYEQYF